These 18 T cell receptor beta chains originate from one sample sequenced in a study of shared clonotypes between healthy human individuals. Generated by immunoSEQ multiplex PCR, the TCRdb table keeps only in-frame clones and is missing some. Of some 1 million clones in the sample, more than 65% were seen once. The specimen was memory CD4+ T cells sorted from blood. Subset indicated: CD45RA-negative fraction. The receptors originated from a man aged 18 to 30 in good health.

CDR3: CASTGGPSGDPIGETQYF. The DNA of the CDR3 is TGTGCCAGCACCGGCGGGCCTAGCGGGGACCCCATCGGGGAGACCCAGTACTTC. V gene TRBV7-8 combines with J gene TRBJ2-5; 9 nucleotides line up with TRBD2. The CDR3 runs to 18 residues. Trimming cost V 7 bases and J 5 bases; bases outside gene matches: 20. From germline, CDR1 is SGHVS and CDR2 FQNEAQ.

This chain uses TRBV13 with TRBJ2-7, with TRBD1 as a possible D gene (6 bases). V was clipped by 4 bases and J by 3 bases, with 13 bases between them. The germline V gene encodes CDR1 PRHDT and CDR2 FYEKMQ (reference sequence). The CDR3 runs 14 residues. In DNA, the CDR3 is TGTGCCAGCAGCTCCTACCGGGACAACTACGAGCAGTACTTC. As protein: CASSSYRDNYEQYF.

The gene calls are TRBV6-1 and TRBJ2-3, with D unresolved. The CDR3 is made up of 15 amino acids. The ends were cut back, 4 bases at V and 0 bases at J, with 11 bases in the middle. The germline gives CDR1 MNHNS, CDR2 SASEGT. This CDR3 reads CASSGLARSTDTQYF. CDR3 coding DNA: TGTGCCAGCAGTGGACTCGCCCGTAGCACAGATACGCAGTATTTT.

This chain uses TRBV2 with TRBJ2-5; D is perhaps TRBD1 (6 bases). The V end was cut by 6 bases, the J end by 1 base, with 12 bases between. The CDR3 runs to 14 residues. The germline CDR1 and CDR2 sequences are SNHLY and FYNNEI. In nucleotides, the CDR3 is TGTGCCAGCAGGACTGGACAGTTCCAAGAGACCCAGTACTTC. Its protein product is CASRTGQFQETQYF.

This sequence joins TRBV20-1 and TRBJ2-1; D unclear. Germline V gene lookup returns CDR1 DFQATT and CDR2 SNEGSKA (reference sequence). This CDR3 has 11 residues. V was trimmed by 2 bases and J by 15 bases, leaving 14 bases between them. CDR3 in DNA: TGCAGTGCTAGATTCAGAACGATTTTGTTCTTC. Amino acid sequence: CSARFRTILFF.

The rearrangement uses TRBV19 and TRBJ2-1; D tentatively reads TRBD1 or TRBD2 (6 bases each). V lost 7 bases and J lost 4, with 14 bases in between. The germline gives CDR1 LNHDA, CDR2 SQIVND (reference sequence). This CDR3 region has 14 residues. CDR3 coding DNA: TGTGCCAGTAAGGGGGGCGGAGGGTACAATGAGCAGTTCTTC. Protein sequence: CASKGGGGYNEQFF.

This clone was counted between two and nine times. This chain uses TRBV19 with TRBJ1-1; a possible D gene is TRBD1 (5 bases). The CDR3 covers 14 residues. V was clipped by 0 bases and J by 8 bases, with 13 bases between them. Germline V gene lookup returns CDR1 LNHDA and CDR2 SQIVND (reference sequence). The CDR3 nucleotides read TGTGCCAGTAGTATAGATTTGACCAGGGTGGAAGCTTTCTTT. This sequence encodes CASSIDLTRVEAFF.

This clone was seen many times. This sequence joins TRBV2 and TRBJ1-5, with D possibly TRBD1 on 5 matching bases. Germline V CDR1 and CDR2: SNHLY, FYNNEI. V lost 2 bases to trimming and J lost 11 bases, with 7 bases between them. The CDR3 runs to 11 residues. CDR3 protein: CASSEWGTQHF. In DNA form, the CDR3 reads TGTGCCAGCAGTGAATGGGGCACCCAGCATTTT.

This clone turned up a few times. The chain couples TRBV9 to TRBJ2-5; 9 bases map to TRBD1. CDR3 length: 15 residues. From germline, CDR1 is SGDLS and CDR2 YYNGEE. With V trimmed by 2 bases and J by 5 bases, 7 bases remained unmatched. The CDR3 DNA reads TGTGCCAGCAGCGTTCATACAGGGGGCTGGGAGACCCAGTACTTC. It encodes CASSVHTGGWETQYF.

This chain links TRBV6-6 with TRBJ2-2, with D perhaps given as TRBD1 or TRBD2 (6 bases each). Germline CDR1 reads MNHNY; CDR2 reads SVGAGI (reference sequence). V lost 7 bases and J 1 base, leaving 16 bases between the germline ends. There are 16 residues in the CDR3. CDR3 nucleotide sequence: TGTGCCAGCACCCCGCAGGGGCGGGGGAACACCGGGGAGCTGTTTTTT. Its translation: CASTPQGRGNTGELFF.

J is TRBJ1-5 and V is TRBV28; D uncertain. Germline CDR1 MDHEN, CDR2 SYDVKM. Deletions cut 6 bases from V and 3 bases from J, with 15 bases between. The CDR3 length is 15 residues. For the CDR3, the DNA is TGTGCCAGCAGGTCAGGCCATCGAAACAATCAGCCCCAGCATTTT. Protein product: CASRSGHRNNQPQHF. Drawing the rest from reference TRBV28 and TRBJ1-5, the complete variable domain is DVKVTQSSRYLVKRTGEKVFLECVQDMDHENMFWYRQDPGLGLRLIYFSYDVKMKEKGDIPEGYSVSREKKERFSLILESASTNQTSMYLCASRSGHRNNQPQHFGDGTRLSIL.

The CDR3 DNA reads as TGCGCCAGCAGCCTCCAGCTCGGACAGGGGACAAACATTCAGTACTTC. Translated: CASSLQLGQGTNIQYF. The rearrangement links TRBV5-1 to TRBJ2-4; TRBD1 aligns across 9 bases. The CDR3 loop spans 16 amino acids. Germline-derived CDR1 and CDR2 are SGHRS and YFSETQ. The V and J ends lost 4 bases and 6 bases, in that order; junction bases with no gene match: 11.

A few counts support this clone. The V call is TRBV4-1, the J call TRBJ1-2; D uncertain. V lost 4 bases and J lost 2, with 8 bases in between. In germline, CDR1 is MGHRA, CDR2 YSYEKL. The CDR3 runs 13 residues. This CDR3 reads CASSRDGNYGYTF. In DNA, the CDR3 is TGCGCCAGCAGCCGTGACGGAAACTATGGCTACACCTTC.

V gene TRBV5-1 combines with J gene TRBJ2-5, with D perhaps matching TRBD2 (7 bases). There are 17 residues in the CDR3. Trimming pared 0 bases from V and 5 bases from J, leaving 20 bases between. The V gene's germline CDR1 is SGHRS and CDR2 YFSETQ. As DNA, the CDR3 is TGCGCCAGCAGCTTGGCCCCTTGGAGTGGGGGGGCGGAGACCCAGTACTTC. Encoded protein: CASSLAPWSGGAETQYF.

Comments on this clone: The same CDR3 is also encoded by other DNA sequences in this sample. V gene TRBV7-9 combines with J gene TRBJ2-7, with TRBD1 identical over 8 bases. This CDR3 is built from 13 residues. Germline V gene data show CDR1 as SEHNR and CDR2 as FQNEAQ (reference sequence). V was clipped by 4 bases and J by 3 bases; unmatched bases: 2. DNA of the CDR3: TGTGCCAGCAGCTCTACAGGGGGCTACGAGCAGTACTTC. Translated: CASSSTGGYEQYF.

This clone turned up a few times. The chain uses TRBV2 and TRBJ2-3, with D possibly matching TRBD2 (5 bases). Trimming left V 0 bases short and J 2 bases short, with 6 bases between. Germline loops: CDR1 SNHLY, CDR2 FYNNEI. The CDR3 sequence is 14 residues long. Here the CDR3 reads CASSEAGATDTQYF. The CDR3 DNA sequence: TGTGCCAGCAGTGAAGCGGGAGCCACAGATACGCAGTATTTT.

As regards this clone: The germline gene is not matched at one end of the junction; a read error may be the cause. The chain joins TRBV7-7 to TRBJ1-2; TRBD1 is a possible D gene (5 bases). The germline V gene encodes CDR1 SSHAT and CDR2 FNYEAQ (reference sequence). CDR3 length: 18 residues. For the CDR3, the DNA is TGTGCTAGCAGCTTAGCGAGGTTGGGGGACGCCTTGGCCTATGGCTACACCTTC. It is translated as CASSLARLGDALAYGYTF.

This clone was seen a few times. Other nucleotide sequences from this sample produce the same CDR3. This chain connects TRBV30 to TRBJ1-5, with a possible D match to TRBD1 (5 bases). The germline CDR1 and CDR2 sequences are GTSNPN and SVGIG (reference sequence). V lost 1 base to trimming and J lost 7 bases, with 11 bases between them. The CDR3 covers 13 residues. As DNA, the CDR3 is TGTGCCTGGAGTGCGGCAGGGAACCAGCCCCAGCATTTT. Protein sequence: CAWSAAGNQPQHF.